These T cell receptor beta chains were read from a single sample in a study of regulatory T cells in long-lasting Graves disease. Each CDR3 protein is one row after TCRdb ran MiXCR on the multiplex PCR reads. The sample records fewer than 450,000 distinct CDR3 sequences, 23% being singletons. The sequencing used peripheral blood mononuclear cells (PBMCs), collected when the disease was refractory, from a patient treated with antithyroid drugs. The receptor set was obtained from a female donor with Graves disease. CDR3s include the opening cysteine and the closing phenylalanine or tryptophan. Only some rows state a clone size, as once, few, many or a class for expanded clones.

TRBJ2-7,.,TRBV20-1,CSARDLRGGSYEQYF
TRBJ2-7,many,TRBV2,CASSSSRRESYEQYF
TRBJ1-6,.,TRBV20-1,CSARDNREPYNSPLHF
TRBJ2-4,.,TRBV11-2,CASSIGLAGIVYDSIQYF
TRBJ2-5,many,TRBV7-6,CASSHGQETLAETQYF
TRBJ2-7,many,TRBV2,CASALEEQYF
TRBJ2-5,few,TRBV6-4,CASSETGQETQYF
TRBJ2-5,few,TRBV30,CAWRSGRAVWETQYF
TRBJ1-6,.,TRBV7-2,CASSLQEYNSPLHF
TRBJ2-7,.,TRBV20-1,CSARTGSEQYF
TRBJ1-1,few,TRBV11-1,CASSLGQGGHTEAFF
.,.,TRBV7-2,CASSVLGEQFF
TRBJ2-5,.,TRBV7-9,CASSDRTVQETQYF
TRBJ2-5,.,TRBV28,CASSKYGSSGRGETRYF
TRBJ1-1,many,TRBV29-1,CSVHQGGFFTEAFF
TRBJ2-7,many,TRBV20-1,CSANHLAGYSYEQYF
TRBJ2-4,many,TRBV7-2,CASSLGAKNIQYF
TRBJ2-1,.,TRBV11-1,CASSLVVYRYNEQFF
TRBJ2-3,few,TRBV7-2,CASSSVAGDPDTQYF
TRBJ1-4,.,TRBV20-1,CSARGNYIEKLFF
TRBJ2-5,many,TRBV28,CASSLLYRAGETQYF
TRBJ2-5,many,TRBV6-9,CASSYSGTGGAREYF
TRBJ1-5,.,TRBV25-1,CASSIQGAPQPQHF
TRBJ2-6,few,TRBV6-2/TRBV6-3,CASRDSFLSGANVLTF
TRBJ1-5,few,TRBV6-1,CASRHRGNQPQHF
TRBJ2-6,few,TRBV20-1,CSARPGAGANVLTF
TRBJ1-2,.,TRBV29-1,CSASDGYTF
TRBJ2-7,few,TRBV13,CASSLVGREVEQYF
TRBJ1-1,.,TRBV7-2,CASSRGGYYTEAFF
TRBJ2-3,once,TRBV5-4,CASSLVRSSGTDTQYF
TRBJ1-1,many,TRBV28,CASSFGQGFTEAFF
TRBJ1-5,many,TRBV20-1,CSARAGSSNQPQHF
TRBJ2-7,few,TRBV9,CASSVGGAGGFYEQYF
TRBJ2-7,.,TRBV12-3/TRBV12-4,CASSPLSTNEQYF
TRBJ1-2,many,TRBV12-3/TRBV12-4,CASSLRGTGTGYTF
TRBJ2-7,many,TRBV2,CASSSDGTSSYEQYF
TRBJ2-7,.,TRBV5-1,CASSSRTSGASYEQYF
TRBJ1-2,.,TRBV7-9,CASSSQGVANYGYTF
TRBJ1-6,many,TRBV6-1,CASSLRAEDSPLHF
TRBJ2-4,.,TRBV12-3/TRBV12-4,CASGRSGNIQYF
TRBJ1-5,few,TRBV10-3,CAISGDNQPQHF
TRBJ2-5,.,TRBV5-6,CASTLALQGQETQYF
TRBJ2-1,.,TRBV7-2,CASSLRGSGTTQVDEQFF
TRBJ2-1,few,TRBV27,CATSPSSRHNEQFF
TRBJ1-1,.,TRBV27,CASSRGQAYTEAFF
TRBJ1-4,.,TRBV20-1,CSASRGTVNEKLFF
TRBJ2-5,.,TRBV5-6,CASSPGTGNQETQYF
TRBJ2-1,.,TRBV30,CAWSAGTGDGSEQFF
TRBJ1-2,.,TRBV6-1,CASSPPSWHEGYGYTF
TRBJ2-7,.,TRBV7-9,CASSLARGSEQYF
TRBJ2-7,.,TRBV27,CASSSALVAGDFHEQYF
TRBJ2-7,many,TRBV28,CASSPGVAGFEEQYF
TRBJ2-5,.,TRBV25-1,CASSEPTQFQETQYF
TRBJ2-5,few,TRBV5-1,CASSRGTSGETQYF
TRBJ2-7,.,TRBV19,CASSDLVGEQYF
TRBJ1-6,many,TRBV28,CASTRGRDGPLHF
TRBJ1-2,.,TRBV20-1,CSARDQGYGYTF
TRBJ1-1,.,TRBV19,CASVQTQVMNTEAFF
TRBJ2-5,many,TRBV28,CASSSPDYAETQYF